This T cell receptor beta chain was documented in a study of regulatory T cells in long-lasting Graves disease. Points from the study as a whole: TCR diversity in persistent Graves' patients was below that of newly diagnosed ones.

Combining iRepertoire HTBI primers with Arm-PCR of CDR3 regions, the authors built TCR beta libraries. TCRdb re-called the multiplex PCR reads with MiXCR, one entry per CDR3 protein. Of 300,000 to 400,000 distinct CDR3 sequences in the sample, roughly 17% are singletons; the top ten hold approximately 30%. This sample's time point: newly diagnosed GD, antithyroid drugs for less than 3 months. Extracted PBMC RNA gave rise to the TCR library. With EDTA tubes as the receptacles, about 8.1 milliliters of peripheral blood were drawn. This clonotype came up many times. The antigen is unknown. This sample also appeared in a second study, on T cells in Graves' hyperthyroidism and ophthalmopathy. That paper notes: First-round RT-PCR targeting the TCR CDR3 was performed with the HTBI primer set. Most thyroid clonotypes with frequency above 0.001 were detected in blood.

The source is a man aged 35 to 55 with Graves disease. The material was peripheral blood mononuclear cells (PBMCs), obtained at new diagnosis, from a patient treated with antithyroid drugs.

The CDR3: CATSELAGGDTQYF. The CDR3 nucleotides are TGTGCCACCAGTGAACTAGCGGGGGGTGATACGCAGTATTTT. The chain recombines TRBV24-1 with TRBJ2-3, with TRBD2 matching 12 bases. After removal of 4 bases from V and 6 bases from J, the junction contained 1 base not matched to a gene. Germline CDR1 KGHDR, CDR2 SFDVKD. This CDR3 is 14 amino acids long.